The clone carrying this T cell receptor (beta chain) was seen a single time. Profiling relied on immunoSEQ multiplex PCR, and the TCRdb table lists in-frame clones only, not all of them. Of some 300,000 clones in the sample, 90% were seen once. CDR1 is MGHRA and CDR2 is YSYEKL in the germline V gene. V dropped 4 bases and J dropped 3; count of bases not matched to a gene: 7. This CDR3 is 16 amino acids long. This sample was included in a study of blood T cell repertoires in COVID-19. Overall study: Samples came from the United States, Italy and Spain, spanning acute and convalescent COVID-19.

Individuals aged about 18 to 90 years were recruited from fewer than 25 US areas. During the 2 weeks before they entered the study, exposed participants had met someone with a PCR-confirmed or clinician-diagnosed COVID-19 case. The chain joins TRBV4-1 to TRBJ2-1, with 9 bases aligning to TRBD2. This clonotype originated in a young woman who had been exposed to COVID-19. Source material: PBMCs or T cells enriched from blood (not recorded which). The CDR3: CASSRGGGDLYNEQFF. For the CDR3, the DNA is TGCGCCAGCAGCCGCGGCGGGGGGGACCTCTACAATGAGCAGTTCTTC.